This T cell receptor beta chain emerged from a study of blood T cell repertoires in COVID-19. Study-wide context: Spain, Italy and the United States supplied samples that represented acute and convalescent COVID-19. T cells, B-cell-depleted T cells, or PBMCs supplied cDNA or gDNA.

Per the authors' pipeline: Quantification of nucleated cells was approximated via reference gene primer amplification. Measured with immunoSEQ multiplex PCR; TCRdb has only the in-frame clones, and not every one. That table furnishes V, J and clone size, whereas the DNA furnished D and trimming. The table includes over 200,000 clones, 75% to 90% detected once. Germline trimming cut 2 bases from V and 2 bases from J; bases unmatched to any gene: 6. CDR3 size: 16 residues. The germline V gene encodes CDR1 SGDLS and CDR2 YYNGEE. The origin of this receptor is a woman between 70 and 85 years old with active or convalescent COVID-19. J is TRBJ2-3 and V is TRBV9; TRBD2 aligns across 9 bases. Sequences were obtained from peripheral blood. The CDR3 DNA follows: TGTGCCAGCAGCGTTGGATTAGCGGGGGACACAGATACGCAGTATTTT. It encodes CASSVGLAGDTDTQYF. Full variable domain (rest looked up from reference TRBV9 and TRBJ2-3): DSGVTQTPKHLITATGQRVTLRCSPRSGDLSVYWYQQSLDQGLQFLIQYYNGEERAKGNILERFSAQQFPDLHSELNLSSLELGDSALYFCASSVGLAGDTDTQYFGPGTRLTVL.